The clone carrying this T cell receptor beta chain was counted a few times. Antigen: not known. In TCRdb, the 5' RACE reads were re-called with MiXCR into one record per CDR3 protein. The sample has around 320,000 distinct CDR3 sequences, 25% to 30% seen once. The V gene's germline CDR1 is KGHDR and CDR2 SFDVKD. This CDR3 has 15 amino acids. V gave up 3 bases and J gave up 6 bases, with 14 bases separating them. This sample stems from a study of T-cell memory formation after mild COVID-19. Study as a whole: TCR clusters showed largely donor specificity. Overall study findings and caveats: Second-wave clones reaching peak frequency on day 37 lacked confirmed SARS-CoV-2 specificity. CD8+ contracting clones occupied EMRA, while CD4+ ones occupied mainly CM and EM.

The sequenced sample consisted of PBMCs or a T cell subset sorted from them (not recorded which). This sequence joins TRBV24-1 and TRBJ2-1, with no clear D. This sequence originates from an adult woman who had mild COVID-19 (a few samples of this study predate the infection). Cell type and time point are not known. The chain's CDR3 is CATSDLGMPVNEQFF. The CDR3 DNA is TGTGCCACCAGTGATCTCGGAATGCCCGTCAATGAGCAGTTCTTC.